This entry is about one T cell receptor beta chain. The antigen remains undetermined. The V segment lost 0 bases and the J segment 3 bases; nucleotides outside the gene matches: 12. The CDR3 loop spans 18 amino acids. CDR1 and CDR2 from the germline V gene are SNHLY and FYNNEI. This sample was included in a study of cytomegalovirus exposure and HLA in healthy donors. Whole-study context: As an earlier analysis found, around 200 million T cells yielded about 120 million unique TCR beta sequences. Study-level results: Earlier analysis found most TCR beta V segments productive about 87% or about 30% of the time.

PCR involved 60 Vbeta and 13 Jbeta primers. The method was immunoSEQ multiplex PCR; TCRdb's version includes in-frame clones alone and lacks a portion of them. This sample's table reports about 72,000 clones. This TCR was recovered from a man between 35 and 55 years old in good health and CMV-seronegative. J is TRBJ2-7 and V is TRBV2; TRBD2 matches 9 bases. What was sequenced was PBMCs. The CDR3 nucleotides read TGTGCCAGCAGTGAAGCGCAGGGTGTAGCGGGAGACCACTACGAGCAGTACTTC. It yields the protein CASSEAQGVAGDHYEQYF. The full variable domain, rest sourced from reference TRBV2 and TRBJ2-7, is EPEVTQTPSHQVTQMGQEVILRCVPISNHLYFYWYRQILGQKVEFLVSFYNNEISEKSEIFDDQFSVERPDGSNFTLKIRSTKLEDSAMYFCASSEAQGVAGDHYEQYFGPGTRLTVT.